Listed below are T cell receptor beta chains from one sample, sequenced in a study of T cells after yellow fever vaccination. TCRdb re-called the 5' RACE reads through MiXCR, storing one row per CDR3 protein. Among some 160,000 distinct CDR3 sequences, around 9.7% were seen once, and the ten largest hold under 40%. The sample consisted of CD8+ T cells sorted from PBMCs, taken 45 days after the yellow fever booster vaccination. Every receptor here comes from a man aged 18 to 29 who received the YFV17D yellow fever vaccine. CDR3s leave out the opening cysteine and the closing phenylalanine or tryptophan.

v_call cdr3_aa
TRBV10-1 ASSESLAGYTDTQY
TRBV11-2 ASSSRISYEQY
TRBV6-2/TRBV6-3 ASRTGTSPGETQY
TRBV5-1 ASSRTGNEQF
TRBV29-1 SVPSPTGTYEQY
TRBV7-9 ASSPRASYEQY
TRBV5-1 ASSWGTGAEQY
TRBV4-3 ASSQDRSLYEQY
TRBV4-1 ASSQDRGHTGELF
TRBV5-5 ASSLSRTQY
TRBV7-2 ASSHRMAPEDEKLF
TRBV19 ASSMLGGAYEQF
TRBV9 ASSVETGLNTEAF
TRBV7-2 ASSLAGGTYEQY
TRBV4-1 ASRNRGNIGELF
TRBV7-9 ASSSTRRGADTQY
TRBV7-2 ASSWVGQGSSYNEQF
TRBV29-1 SDGSADTQY
TRBV7-9 ASSKSLGDQPQH
TRBV11-2 ASSLESVYEQY
TRBV5-1 ASSLGQVRPIQETQY
TRBV9 ASSVARANSPLH